This TCR beta chain originates from a study of OX40 agonist ivuxolimab in advanced cancers. Study-wide context: The drug used for patients, ivuxolimab, was an agonistic anti-OX40 (CD134) antibody. Mean age about 60 years, range about 20 to 90; around 80% male. Antecedent anti-PD-1, anti-PD-L1 or anti-CTLA-4 therapy was permissible, with around 40% having received some.

For this clone: No antigen is known for it.

Germline V CDR1 and CDR2: MNHEY, SVGAGI. CDR3 length: 15 residues. V was clipped by 6 bases and J by 0 bases, with 14 bases between them. The method was immunoSEQ multiplex PCR; TCRdb's version includes in-frame clones alone and lacks a portion of them. The table lists under 85,000 clones, approximately 85% of them singletons. Whole-study results and caveats: On average, CD8+ T cells had more expanded clones than CD4+.

The sequence came from an adult with an advanced solid tumor such as melanoma, head and neck, liver or kidney cancer. The sample consisted of CD4+ or CD8+ T cells sorted from blood, taken in a trial of the OX40 agonist ivuxolimab. The genes are TRBV6-5 and TRBJ1-1, with D perhaps TRBD1 (6 bases). The CDR3 spells CASRFSQGLNTEAFF. The CDR3 DNA sequence: TGTGCCAGCAGGTTCTCACAGGGATTGAACACTGAAGCTTTCTTT.